Below are 3 T cell receptor beta chains sequenced from a single sample in a study of blood T cell repertoires in COVID-19. The assay was immunoSEQ multiplex PCR, and TCRdb's table has in-frame clones only and misses some. The table shows more than 200,000 clones, with 75% to 90% occurring only once. Sequencing was performed on peripheral blood. These receptors all come from a man in his thirties or forties with active or convalescent COVID-19.

The chain couples TRBV19 to TRBJ2-1; 9 bases are shared with TRBD1. Looked up from germline, CDR1 is LNHDA and CDR2 is SQIVND (reference sequence). The CDR3 covers 17 residues. The V and J ends lost 4 bases and 1 base, in that order; junction bases with no gene match: 8. CDR3 nucleotide sequence: TGTGCCAGTAGTAGACGAAGGGACAGGGTTTCCTACAATGAGCAGTTCTTC. Its protein is CASSRRRDRVSYNEQFF.

The chain has TRBV5-1 and TRBJ1-1; D is possibly TRBD1 (6 bases). The CDR3 consists of 15 residues. V shed 3 bases and J shed 1 base, with 13 bases lying between them. Germline CDR1 and CDR2: SGHRS and YFSETQ. This chain's CDR3 is CASSSTLQGNTEAFF. CDR3 nucleotides: TGCGCCAGCAGCTCGACCTTACAGGGGAACACTGAAGCTTTCTTT.

This clone came up once. The chain is built from TRBV9 and TRBJ2-7; 9 bases are a match to TRBD1. Trimming cost V 3 bases and J 2 bases; bases outside gene matches: 6. The V gene's germline CDR1 is SGDLS and CDR2 YYNGEE. The CDR3 is made up of 15 amino acids. CDR3 sequence reads: CASSAHWDRAYEQYF. The CDR3 DNA reads TGTGCCAGCAGCGCACACTGGGACAGGGCCTACGAGCAGTACTTC.